One sample yielded the 8 T cell receptor beta chains listed below, sequenced in a study of T cell responses to AZD1222 COVID-19 vaccine. Sequencing was performed with immunoSEQ multiplex PCR; in TCRdb, only in-frame clones are kept and a portion is missing. Of 120,000 to 150,000 clones in the sample, around 90% are singletons; the top ten hold under 5.5%. Sequenced here: peripheral blood, sampled on day 0 of AZD1222 vaccination. Receptor source: an adult in good health.

The sample holds one count of this clone. The V and J genes are TRBV19 and TRBJ2-5, with D hard to call. Germline V gene data show CDR1 as LNHDA and CDR2 as SQIVND (reference sequence). V was pared by 7 bases and J by 2 bases, with 11 bases between. This CDR3 has 13 amino acids. This CDR3 reads CASTNSDQETQYF. The CDR3 DNA follows: TGTGCCAGTACGAACTCCGATCAAGAGACCCAGTACTTC. The full variable domain, its missing parts supplied by reference TRBV19 and TRBJ2-5, is DGGITQSPKYLFRKEGQNVTLSCEQNLNHDAMYWYRQDPGQGLRLIYYSQIVNDFQKGDIAEGYSVSREKKESFPLTVTSAQKNPTAFYLCASTNSDQETQYFGPGTRLLVL.

This chain connects TRBV19 to TRBJ1-5; no reliable D call. Germline CDR1 is LNHDA and CDR2 is SQIVND (reference sequence). Between the trimmed V and J ends, which lost 6 bases and 3 bases, there was a span of 18 bases. This CDR3 contains 16 residues. The CDR3 coding sequence is TGTGCCAGTAGAAAAAAAGGACGGTTAAACAATCAGCCCCAGCATTTT. It translates to CASRKKGRLNNQPQHF.

Written as DNA, the CDR3 is TGTGCCAGCTCACGGCCGGGACAGGGGAGAACCGGGGAGCTGTTTTTT. It encodes CASSRPGQGRTGELFF. The chain has TRBV18 and TRBJ2-2, with 10 bases aligning to TRBD1. Trimming removed 4 bases from V and 5 bases from J; junction bases left unmatched: 7. The CDR3 totals 16 residues. Germline CDR1 KGHSH, CDR2 LQKENI.

V and J are TRBV9 and TRBJ2-7; 10 bases agree with TRBD1. The V segment lost 4 bases and the J segment 2 bases; nucleotides outside the gene matches: 9. Germline-derived CDR1 and CDR2 are SGDLS and YYNGEE. The CDR3 is 16 residues long. CDR3 nucleotide sequence: TGTGCCAGCAGCCCCCCGGAAGGGACAGGGGCCTACGAGCAGTACTTC. It translates to CASSPPEGTGAYEQYF.

The V and J genes are TRBV4-3 and TRBJ1-1; D gene ambiguous. The CDR3 spans 18 residues. The V and J ends lost 1 base and 1 base respectively, with 19 bases between them. Looked up from germline, CDR1 is LGHNA and CDR2 is YSLEER. The CDR3 sequence is CASSQAFGHEGRNTEAFF. In DNA, the CDR3 is TGCGCCAGCAGCCAAGCATTCGGTCATGAAGGACGGAACACTGAAGCTTTCTTT.

The chain joins TRBV9 to TRBJ2-1, with TRBD2 identical over 7 bases. V was clipped by 0 bases and J by 5 bases; unmatched bases: 2. CDR1 SGDLS and CDR2 YYNGEE come from the germline V gene. The CDR3 loop spans 14 amino acids. The CDR3 DNA reads as TGTGCCAGCAGCGTAGCGGGAGGACACAATGAGCAGTTCTTC. As protein: CASSVAGGHNEQFF.

This clone was seen at least ten times. The gene calls are TRBV7-2 and TRBJ2-2; D may be TRBD2 (6 bases). Trimming took off 1 base at V and 4 bases at J, with 13 bases between the two ends. Germline V gene data show CDR1 as SGHTA and CDR2 as FQGNSA. The CDR3 is 16 amino acids. The CDR3 sequence: CASSLGSGSRTGELFF. The CDR3, as DNA: TGTGCCAGCAGCTTAGGATCCGGGAGTCGCACCGGGGAGCTGTTTTTT.

The J gene is TRBJ2-6, the V gene TRBV19; D not resolved. This CDR3 has 15 residues. V was clipped by 10 bases and J by 0 bases, with 13 bases between them. From germline, CDR1 is LNHDA and CDR2 SQIVND (reference sequence). The CDR3 DNA reads as TGTGCCACCTCAGTTATAAACTCTGGGGCCAACGTCCTGACTTTC. Its translation is CATSVINSGANVLTF.